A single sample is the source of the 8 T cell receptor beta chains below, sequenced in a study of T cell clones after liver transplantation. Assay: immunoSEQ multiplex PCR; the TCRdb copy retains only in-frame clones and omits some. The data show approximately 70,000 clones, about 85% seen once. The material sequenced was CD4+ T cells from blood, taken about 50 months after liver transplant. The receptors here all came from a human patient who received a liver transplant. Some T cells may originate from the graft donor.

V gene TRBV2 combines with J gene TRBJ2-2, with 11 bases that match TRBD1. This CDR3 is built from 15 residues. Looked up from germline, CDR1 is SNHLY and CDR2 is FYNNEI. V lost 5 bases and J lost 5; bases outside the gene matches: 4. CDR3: CASSSGTGGTGELFF. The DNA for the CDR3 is TGTGCCAGCAGTTCCGGGACAGGGGGGACCGGGGAGCTGTTTTTT.

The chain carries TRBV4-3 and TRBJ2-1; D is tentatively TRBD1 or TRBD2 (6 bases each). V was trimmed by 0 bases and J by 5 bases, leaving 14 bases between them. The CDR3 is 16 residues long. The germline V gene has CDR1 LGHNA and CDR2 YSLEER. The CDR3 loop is CASSQDGGLGDNEQFF. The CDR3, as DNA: TGCGCCAGCAGCCAAGATGGGGGGCTGGGGGACAATGAGCAGTTCTTC.

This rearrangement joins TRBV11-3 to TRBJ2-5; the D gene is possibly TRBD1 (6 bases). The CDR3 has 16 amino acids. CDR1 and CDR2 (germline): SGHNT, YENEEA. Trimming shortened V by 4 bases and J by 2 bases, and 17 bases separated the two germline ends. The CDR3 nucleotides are TGTGCCAGCAGCTCCAGTCTGGGGGCCACTCAAGAGACCCAGTACTTC. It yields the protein CASSSSLGATQETQYF.

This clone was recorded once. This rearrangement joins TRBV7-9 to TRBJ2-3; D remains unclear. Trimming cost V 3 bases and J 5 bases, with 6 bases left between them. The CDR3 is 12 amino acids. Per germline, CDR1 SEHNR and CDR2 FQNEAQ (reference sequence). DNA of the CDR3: TGTGCCAGCAGCTTCCAGGTAGATACGCAGTATTTT. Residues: CASSFQVDTQYF. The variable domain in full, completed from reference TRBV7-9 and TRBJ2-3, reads DTGVSQNPRHKITKRGQNVTFRCDPISEHNRLYWYRQTLGQGPEFLTYFQNEAQLEKSRLLSDRFSAERPKGSFSTLEIQRTEQGDSAMYLCASSFQVDTQYFGPGTRLTVL.

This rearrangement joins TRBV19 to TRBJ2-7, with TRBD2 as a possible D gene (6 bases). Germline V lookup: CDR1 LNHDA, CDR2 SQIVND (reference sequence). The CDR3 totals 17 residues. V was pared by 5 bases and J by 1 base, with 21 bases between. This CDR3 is CASSPNLRMGTSYEQYF. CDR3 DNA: TGTGCCAGTAGTCCCAACCTCCGTATGGGGACTTCCTACGAGCAGTACTTC.

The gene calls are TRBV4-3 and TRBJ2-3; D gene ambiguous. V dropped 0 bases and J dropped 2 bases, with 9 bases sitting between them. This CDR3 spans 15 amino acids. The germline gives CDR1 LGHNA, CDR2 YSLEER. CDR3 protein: CASSQDLRVTDTQYF. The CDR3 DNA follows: TGCGCCAGCAGCCAAGATCTACGCGTCACAGATACGCAGTATTTT.

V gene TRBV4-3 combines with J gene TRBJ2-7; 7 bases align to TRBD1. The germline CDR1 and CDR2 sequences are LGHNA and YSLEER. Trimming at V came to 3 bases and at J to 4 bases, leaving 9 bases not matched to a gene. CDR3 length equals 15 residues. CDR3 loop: CASSQIVGGPYEQYF. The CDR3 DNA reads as TGCGCCAGCAGCCAGATCGTAGGGGGCCCGTACGAGCAGTACTTC.

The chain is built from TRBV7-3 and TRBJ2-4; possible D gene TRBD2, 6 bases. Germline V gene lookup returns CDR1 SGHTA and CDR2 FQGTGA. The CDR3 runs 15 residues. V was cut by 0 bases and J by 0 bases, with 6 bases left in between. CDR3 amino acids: CASSLTGGAKNIQYF. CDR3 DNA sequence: TGTGCCAGCAGCTTAACGGGGGGAGCCAAAAACATTCAGTACTTC.